This T cell receptor (beta chain) was found in a study of T cell repertoires in cytomegalovirus infection. Study overall: The public TCR beta signatures pointed to both CMV infection and matching HLA type.

Findings of the study overall: The ex vivo response showed dominance by HLA-C-restricted CMV-specific TCR beta clonotypes. Summed frequency of public TCR beta families distinguished CMV carriers with the relevant HLA.

Turning to this clonotype: Its target is unknown.

Each CDR3 protein is one row after TCRdb ran MiXCR on the reads. The sample records 380,000 or so distinct CDR3 sequences, roughly a third being singletons. CDR1 is MDHEN and CDR2 is SYDVKM in the germline V gene. The CDR3 totals 15 residues. The V end lost 1 base, the J end lost 0 bases, and 10 bases lay between the germline ends. This rearrangement joins TRBV28 to TRBJ2-7; no firm D call. The sample was cultured PBMCs, taken from culture after CMV antigen stimulation. This clonotype was sampled from a human donor in good health (CMV status not recorded). Some clones in this sample may be carry-over from other donors' samples. The CDR3 spells CASSLSGRSSYEQYF. CDR3 sequence (DNA): TGTGCCAGCAGTTTATCCGGCCGGAGCTCCTACGAGCAGTACTTC.